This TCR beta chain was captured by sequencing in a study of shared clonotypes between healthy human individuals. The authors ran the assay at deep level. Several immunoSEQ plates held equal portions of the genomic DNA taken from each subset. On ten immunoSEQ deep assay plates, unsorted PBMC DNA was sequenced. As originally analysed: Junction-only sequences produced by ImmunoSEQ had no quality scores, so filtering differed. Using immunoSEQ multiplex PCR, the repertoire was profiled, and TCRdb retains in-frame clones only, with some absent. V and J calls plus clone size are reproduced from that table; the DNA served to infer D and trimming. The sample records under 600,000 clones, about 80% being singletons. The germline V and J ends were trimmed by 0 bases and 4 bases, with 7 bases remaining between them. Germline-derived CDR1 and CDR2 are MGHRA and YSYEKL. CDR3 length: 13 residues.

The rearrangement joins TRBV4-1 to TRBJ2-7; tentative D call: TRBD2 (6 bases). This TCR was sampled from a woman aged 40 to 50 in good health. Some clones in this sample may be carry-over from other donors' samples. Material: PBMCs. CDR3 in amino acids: CASSQDGGYEQYF. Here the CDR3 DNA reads TGCGCCAGCAGCCAAGATGGGGGGTACGAGCAGTACTTC.